This T cell receptor (beta chain) was observed in a study of blood T cell repertoires in COVID-19. Germline V CDR1 and CDR2: SGHNT, YENEEA. The CDR3 covers 14 residues. Losses at the gene ends were 9 bases for V and 3 bases for J; bases not matched to a gene: 8. The assay was immunoSEQ multiplex PCR, and TCRdb's table has in-frame clones only and misses some. The profile covers under 300,000 clones, with approximately 86% appearing a single time and around 6.4% taken by the ten largest. The V call is TRBV11-3, the J call TRBJ2-3, with 8 bases fitting TRBD2. The sample consisted of peripheral blood. The TCR originated in a woman in her sixties or seventies with active or convalescent COVID-19. The CDR3 loop reads CASLAGGSTDTQYF. CDR3 bases: TGTGCCAGTTTGGCGGGAGGCTCGACAGATACGCAGTATTTT.